Listed here are 30 T cell receptor beta chains from one sample, sequenced in a study of shared clonotypes between healthy human individuals. TCRdb's copy holds only in-frame clones and misses some; the assay was immunoSEQ multiplex PCR. The table records roughly 480,000 clones, around three quarters of them present only once. The sample was PBMCs. These receptors were collected from a woman aged 40 to 50 in good health. Some clones in this sample may be carry-over from other donors' samples.

This chain uses TRBV19 with TRBJ2-7; tentatively, D is TRBD1 (6 bases). The germline V and J ends were trimmed by 4 bases and 4 bases, with 11 bases remaining between them. The CDR3 is made up of 13 amino acids. The germline V gene encodes CDR1 LNHDA and CDR2 SQIVND (reference sequence). CDR3 loop: CASSSRGPYEQYF. CDR3 DNA: TGTGCCAGTAGTAGCAGGGGTCCTTACGAGCAGTACTTC.

The V call is TRBV29-1, the J call TRBJ1-2; weak D call: TRBD1 (6 bases). The ends were cut back, 0 bases at V and 2 bases at J, with 10 bases in the middle. The germline V gene encodes CDR1 SQVTM and CDR2 ANQGSEA. CDR3 length: 14 amino acids. The CDR3 reads CSVEERTENYGYTF. Written as DNA, the CDR3 is TGCAGCGTTGAAGAGAGGACAGAGAACTATGGCTACACCTTC.

This chain links TRBV5-3 with TRBJ1-1, with D unresolved. TRBV5-3 is an ORF, with its function uncertain. V was cut by 8 bases and J by 6 bases, with 17 bases left in between. The CDR3 loop spans 13 amino acids. The CDR3 coding sequence is TGTGCCAGCAGCCAATCCGGTGGGCCTGAAGCTTTCTTT. Its translation is CASSQSGGPEAFF.

This chain connects TRBV5-1 to TRBJ1-1; 7 nucleotides agree with TRBD1. Germline CDR1 reads SGHRS; CDR2 reads YFSETQ. V lost 5 bases, J lost 0 bases, and 10 bases stayed unmatched. CDR3 length: 16 amino acids. The CDR3 coding sequence is TGCGCCAGCAGGTCCTCCGGGACAGCGATGAACACTGAAGCTTTCTTT. This encodes CASRSSGTAMNTEAFF. The variable domain in full, completed from reference TRBV5-1 and TRBJ1-1, reads KAGVTQTPRYLIKTRGQQVTLSCSPISGHRSVSWYQQTPGQGLQFLFEYFSETQRNKGNFPGRFSGRQFSNSRSEMNVSTLELGDSALYLCASRSSGTAMNTEAFFGQGTRLTVV.

The V and J genes are TRBV10-3 and TRBJ2-7; D unresolved. This CDR3 comprises 12 residues. Trimming left V 4 bases short and J 5 bases short, with 9 bases between. The germline V gene has CDR1 ENHRY and CDR2 SYGVKD. This chain's CDR3 is CAISGEVDEQYF. The CDR3, as DNA: TGTGCCATCAGTGGCGAAGTGGACGAGCAGTACTTC.

In this sample, this clone turned up a few times. V is TRBV7-8 and J is TRBJ1-3; D is perhaps TRBD1 (6 bases). Germline V gene data show CDR1 as SGHVS and CDR2 as FQNEAQ. This CDR3 is built from 18 residues. Deletions cut 4 bases from V and 3 bases from J, with 22 bases between. The CDR3 region is CASSSILGGGAFGNTIYF. In DNA form, the CDR3 reads TGTGCCAGCAGCTCCATATTGGGAGGGGGGGCTTTTGGAAACACCATATATTTT.

The chain is built from TRBV27 and TRBJ2-5; 10 bases line up with TRBD2. With 0 bases clipped from V and 11 bases from J, the junction kept 9 bases outside the gene matches. The germline V gene has CDR1 MNHEY and CDR2 SMNVEV (reference sequence). The CDR3 contains 15 residues. CDR3 loop: CASSLSPSGSREQYF. CDR3 nucleotides: TGTGCCAGCAGTTTATCCCCTAGCGGGAGTCGAGAGCAGTACTTC.

The chain links TRBV28 to TRBJ2-1; the D is unclear. The V gene's germline CDR1 is MDHEN and CDR2 SYDVKM. The CDR3 contains 15 residues. Trimming cost V 5 bases and J 6 bases, with 17 bases left between them. DNA of the CDR3: TGTGCCAGCAGTATCCGACTCTTCCGACCCAATGAGCAGTTCTTC. Translation: CASSIRLFRPNEQFF.

This chain joins TRBV7-8 and TRBJ1-1; D might be TRBD1 (5 bases). The V gene lost 4 bases and the J gene lost 1 base, with 7 bases spanning the gap. In germline, CDR1 is SGHVS, CDR2 FQNEAQ. The CDR3 runs 13 residues. The CDR3 nucleotides read TGTGCCAGCAGCTGGGGACCGAACACTGAAGCTTTCTTT. It yields the protein CASSWGPNTEAFF.

The chain joins TRBV9 to TRBJ2-5; D may match TRBD1 or TRBD2 (5 bases each). CDR3 size: 15 residues. The V and J ends lost 5 bases and 0 bases respectively, with 14 bases between them. The germline V gene has CDR1 SGDLS and CDR2 YYNGEE. The CDR3 nucleotides are TGTGCCAGCAGTCGAACCGGGGCGTACCAAGAGACCCAGTACTTC. Translation: CASSRTGAYQETQYF.

The rearrangement links TRBV6-1 to TRBJ2-5, with D possibly called TRBD1 or TRBD2 (5 bases each). V lost 6 bases, J lost 5 bases, and 13 bases lay in between. The CDR3 loop spans 13 amino acids. Germline V gives CDR1 MNHNS, CDR2 SASEGT. The CDR3 DNA sequence: TGTGCCAGCAGCTGGGGCGGGTGGGAGACCCAGTACTTC. This gives the protein CASSWGGWETQYF.

The chain links TRBV30 to TRBJ1-4; D unclear. V was shortened by 3 bases and J by 10 bases, with 9 bases between the two germline ends. Germline loops: CDR1 GTSNPN, CDR2 SVGIG (reference sequence). There are 11 residues in the CDR3. DNA of the CDR3: TGTGCCTGGAGCGAGGGAGTAAAACTGTTTTTT. This encodes CAWSEGVKLFF.

The rearrangement joins TRBV7-9 to TRBJ2-5; a possible D gene is TRBD1 (6 bases). Germline CDR1 and CDR2: SEHNR and FQNEAQ (reference sequence). This CDR3 region has 14 residues. V was cut by 6 bases and J by 4 bases, with 15 bases left in between. The chain's CDR3 is CASSRTGYPETQYF. CDR3 DNA: TGTGCCAGCAGTCGAACAGGGTACCCAGAGACCCAGTACTTC.

The chain employs TRBV15 and TRBJ2-7, with D possibly TRBD1 on 6 matching bases. This CDR3 contains 16 residues. Germline CDR1 is LNHNV and CDR2 is YYDKDF (reference sequence). V was trimmed by 3 bases and J by 0 bases, leaving 15 bases between them. CDR3 sequence: CATSRVGTGSSYEQYF. In DNA form, the CDR3 reads TGTGCCACCAGCAGGGTCGGTACAGGGAGCTCCTACGAGCAGTACTTC. The entire variable domain, with the rest obtained from reference TRBV15 and TRBJ2-7, is as follows: DAMVIQNPRYQVTQFGKPVTLSCSQTLNHNVMYWYQQKSSQAPKLLFHYYDKDFNNEADTPDNFQSRRPNTSFCFLDIRSPGLGDTAMYLCATSRVGTGSSYEQYFGPGTRLTVT.

Note on this clone: Given a much more abundant clone one base away, this may be a read error. Within the sample, other DNA sequences also encode this same CDR3. In nucleotides, the CDR3 is TGTGCCAGCAGCTTAGAGGTCACAGATACGCAGTATTTT. Amino acid sequence: CASSLEVTDTQYF. The chain employs TRBV7-2 and TRBJ2-3; unclear D gene. The germline V and J ends were trimmed by 1 base and 2 bases, with 4 bases remaining between them. The CDR3 sequence is 13 residues long. Germline lookup yields CDR1 SGHTA and CDR2 FQGNSA.

The table lists this clone with a few counts. V is TRBV7-6 and J is TRBJ1-3; tentatively, D is TRBD1 (6 bases). Germline CDR1 and CDR2: SGHVS and FNYEAQ. The CDR3 runs to 15 residues. Trimming stripped 3 bases from V and 0 bases from J, with 9 bases between. The CDR3 protein is CASSFQGISGNTIYF. The CDR3 DNA reads TGTGCCAGCAGCTTCCAGGGGATCTCTGGAAACACCATATATTTT.

The rearrangement uses TRBV7-9 and TRBJ2-5; TRBD2 matches at 8 bases. CDR1 is SEHNR and CDR2 is FQNEAQ in the germline V gene (reference sequence). The CDR3 spans 15 residues. V shed 3 bases and J 4 bases; nucleotides not matched to a gene: 7. The CDR3 coding sequence is TGTGCCAGCAGCTTGACTAGCGCGGGGGGAGAGACCCAGTACTTC. It encodes CASSLTSAGGETQYF.

The chain couples TRBV5-1 to TRBJ2-3; tentatively, D is TRBD1 or TRBD2 (5 bases each). The germline V and J ends were trimmed by 0 bases and 5 bases, with 16 bases remaining between them. Germline loops: CDR1 SGHRS, CDR2 YFSETQ. The CDR3 has 16 amino acids. For the CDR3, the DNA is TGCGCCAGCAGCTTGGGGGTAGCCGGGGCGGGAGATACGCAGTATTTT. Its translation is CASSLGVAGAGDTQYF.

The chain is built from TRBV6-6 and TRBJ2-7, with TRBD1 matching 11 bases. The germline CDR1 and CDR2 sequences are MNHNY and SVGAGI (reference sequence). V trimming: 6 bases; J trimming: 0 bases; junction bases outside the gene matches: 4. The CDR3 consists of 15 residues. The CDR3 bases are TGTGCCAGCAGCGACGGGACAGGGGGCTCCTACGAGCAGTACTTC. It is translated as CASSDGTGGSYEQYF.

This clone was recorded only once. The chain has TRBV7-3 and TRBJ2-7; D is unclear. V lost 4 bases to trimming and J lost 3 bases, with 10 bases between them. The germline gives CDR1 SGHTA, CDR2 FQGTGA. CDR3 length: 13 residues. The DNA of the CDR3 is TGTGCCAGCAGCTATACAGACGGCTACGAGCAGTACTTC. Translation: CASSYTDGYEQYF. The entire variable domain, with the rest obtained from reference TRBV7-3 and TRBJ2-7, is as follows: GAGVSQTPSNKVTEKGKYVELRCDPISGHTALYWYRQSLGQGPEFLIYFQGTGAADDSGLPNDRFFAVRPEGSVSTLKIQRTERGDSAVYLCASSYTDGYEQYFGPGTRLTVT.

The genes are TRBV19 and TRBJ2-2, with a weak D call TRBD2 (5 bases). The CDR3 runs 15 residues. Trimming removed 5 bases at V and 3 bases at J, with 13 bases between. Germline V gene lookup returns CDR1 LNHDA and CDR2 SQIVND (reference sequence). CDR3 in amino acids: CASSPPGLDTGELFF. CDR3 bases: TGTGCCAGTAGTCCTCCGGGATTGGACACCGGGGAGCTGTTTTTT.

The CDR3 region is CASSPDPPGASTDTQYF. CDR3 sequence (DNA): TGTGCCAGCTCACCGGATCCCCCAGGGGCCAGCACAGATACGCAGTATTTT. The rearrangement joins TRBV18 to TRBJ2-3, with D perhaps TRBD1 (6 bases). CDR3 length: 17 amino acids. V lost 3 bases, J lost 0 bases, and 16 bases lay in between. Germline V CDR1 and CDR2: KGHSH, LQKENI.

This chain uses TRBV27 with TRBJ1-2, with a possible D match to TRBD1 (6 bases). Trimming took 6 bases from V and 4 from J, leaving 18 bases between them. Germline CDR1 reads MNHEY; CDR2 reads SMNVEV (reference sequence). This CDR3 is built from 15 residues. CDR3 DNA: TGTGCCAGCAGGCCCGCTGGGGGCCGCCCCTATGGCTACACCTTC. Encoded protein: CASRPAGGRPYGYTF.

The genes are TRBV4-2 and TRBJ1-2; D perhaps matches TRBD1 (6 bases). V was trimmed by 0 bases and J by 0 bases, leaving 8 bases between them. The CDR3 is made up of 15 amino acids. CDR1 and CDR2 from the germline V gene are LGHNA and YNFKEQ. The CDR3 here is CASSQDEGANYGYTF. CDR3 DNA: TGTGCCAGCAGCCAAGATGAGGGGGCTAACTATGGCTACACCTTC.

This chain joins TRBV7-9 and TRBJ2-1; D unresolved. The CDR3 is 15 residues long. The V gene lost 1 base and the J gene lost 0 bases, with 7 bases spanning the gap. Germline CDR1 is SEHNR and CDR2 is FQNEAQ (reference sequence). This chain's CDR3 is CASSLGRASYNEQFF. The CDR3 DNA reads TGTGCCAGCAGCTTAGGGAGAGCCTCCTACAATGAGCAGTTCTTC.

The V call is TRBV11-2, the J call TRBJ2-5, with a weak D call TRBD2 (6 bases). V was cut by 2 bases and J by 5 bases, with 9 bases left in between. Per germline, CDR1 SGHAT and CDR2 FQNNGV. The CDR3 consists of 13 residues. The CDR3 region is CASSLFGRETQYF. CDR3 in DNA: TGTGCCAGCAGCTTATTTGGGAGGGAGACCCAGTACTTC.

This clone was found once. The chain recombines TRBV9 with TRBJ1-2; TRBD1 matches 8 bases. The germline gives CDR1 SGDLS, CDR2 YYNGEE. The CDR3 is made up of 15 amino acids. V dropped 3 bases and J dropped 1; count of bases not matched to a gene: 5. CDR3 region: CASSARTGLNYGYTF. CDR3 in DNA: TGTGCCAGCAGCGCCCGGACAGGGCTTAACTATGGCTACACCTTC.

The chain links TRBV19 to TRBJ2-3; a weak D match, TRBD2 (6 bases). The V and J ends lost 7 bases and 6 bases respectively, with 14 bases between them. This CDR3 has 13 amino acids. CDR1 and CDR2 (germline): LNHDA, SQIVND (reference sequence). CDR3 region: CASTPPGADTQYF. The CDR3 bases are TGTGCCAGTACTCCACCGGGAGCCGATACGCAGTATTTT. Using reference TRBV19 and TRBJ2-3 for the parts outside the CDR3, the full variable domain is DGGITQSPKYLFRKEGQNVTLSCEQNLNHDAMYWYRQDPGQGLRLIYYSQIVNDFQKGDIAEGYSVSREKKESFPLTVTSAQKNPTAFYLCASTPPGADTQYFGPGTRLTVL.

This clone was seen a single time. The chain employs TRBV5-1 and TRBJ2-1, with 13 bases aligning to TRBD2. Germline CDR1 reads SGHRS; CDR2 reads YFSETQ. This CDR3 region has 17 residues. The V segment lost 3 bases and the J segment 7 bases; nucleotides outside the gene matches: 10. The CDR3 DNA sequence: TGCGCCAGCAGCTCCGAAACTAGCGGGAGGGCCGGGAATGAGCAGTTCTTC. Translation gives CASSSETSGRAGNEQFF.

CDR3: CASSLLQGVYEQFF. The CDR3 DNA reads TGTGCCAGCTCACTACTACAGGGTGTCTATGAGCAGTTCTTC. V gene TRBV18 combines with J gene TRBJ2-1; D possibly corresponds to TRBD1 (6 bases). Germline V gives CDR1 KGHSH, CDR2 LQKENI. This CDR3 has 14 residues. V was clipped by 4 bases and J by 8 bases, with 15 bases between them.